Included here is one T cell receptor (beta chain) sequence, with context. As yet, its antigen is unknown. Germline V gives CDR1 SQVTM, CDR2 ANQGSEA. The CDR3 covers 11 residues. Trimming pared 7 bases from V and 8 bases from J, leaving 14 bases between. These data originate in a study of T cells in localized non-small cell lung cancer. Overall study findings and caveats: Elevated blood T cell density was associated with longer overall survival. Because sequencing included only one region (of the tumor), heterogeneity remains possible. Peak T cell clonality was found in uninvolved adjacent lung, exceeding tumor. Appearance in adjacent lung was seen for a median around 60 of the top 100 tumor clones.

TCRdb's table, derived via immunoSEQ multiplex PCR, lists solely in-frame clones and lacks some. The sample holds 20,000 to 30,000 clones, around 85% seen once. This clonotype was obtained from a female donor over 55 with stage II squamous cell lung carcinoma. The rearrangement links TRBV29-1 to TRBJ1-2; D ambiguous. Sequenced here: peripheral blood, sampled before any cancer treatment. This chain's CDR3 is CSADGAQGYTF. CDR3 in DNA: TGCAGCGCCGACGGCGCCCAGGGCTACACCTTC.